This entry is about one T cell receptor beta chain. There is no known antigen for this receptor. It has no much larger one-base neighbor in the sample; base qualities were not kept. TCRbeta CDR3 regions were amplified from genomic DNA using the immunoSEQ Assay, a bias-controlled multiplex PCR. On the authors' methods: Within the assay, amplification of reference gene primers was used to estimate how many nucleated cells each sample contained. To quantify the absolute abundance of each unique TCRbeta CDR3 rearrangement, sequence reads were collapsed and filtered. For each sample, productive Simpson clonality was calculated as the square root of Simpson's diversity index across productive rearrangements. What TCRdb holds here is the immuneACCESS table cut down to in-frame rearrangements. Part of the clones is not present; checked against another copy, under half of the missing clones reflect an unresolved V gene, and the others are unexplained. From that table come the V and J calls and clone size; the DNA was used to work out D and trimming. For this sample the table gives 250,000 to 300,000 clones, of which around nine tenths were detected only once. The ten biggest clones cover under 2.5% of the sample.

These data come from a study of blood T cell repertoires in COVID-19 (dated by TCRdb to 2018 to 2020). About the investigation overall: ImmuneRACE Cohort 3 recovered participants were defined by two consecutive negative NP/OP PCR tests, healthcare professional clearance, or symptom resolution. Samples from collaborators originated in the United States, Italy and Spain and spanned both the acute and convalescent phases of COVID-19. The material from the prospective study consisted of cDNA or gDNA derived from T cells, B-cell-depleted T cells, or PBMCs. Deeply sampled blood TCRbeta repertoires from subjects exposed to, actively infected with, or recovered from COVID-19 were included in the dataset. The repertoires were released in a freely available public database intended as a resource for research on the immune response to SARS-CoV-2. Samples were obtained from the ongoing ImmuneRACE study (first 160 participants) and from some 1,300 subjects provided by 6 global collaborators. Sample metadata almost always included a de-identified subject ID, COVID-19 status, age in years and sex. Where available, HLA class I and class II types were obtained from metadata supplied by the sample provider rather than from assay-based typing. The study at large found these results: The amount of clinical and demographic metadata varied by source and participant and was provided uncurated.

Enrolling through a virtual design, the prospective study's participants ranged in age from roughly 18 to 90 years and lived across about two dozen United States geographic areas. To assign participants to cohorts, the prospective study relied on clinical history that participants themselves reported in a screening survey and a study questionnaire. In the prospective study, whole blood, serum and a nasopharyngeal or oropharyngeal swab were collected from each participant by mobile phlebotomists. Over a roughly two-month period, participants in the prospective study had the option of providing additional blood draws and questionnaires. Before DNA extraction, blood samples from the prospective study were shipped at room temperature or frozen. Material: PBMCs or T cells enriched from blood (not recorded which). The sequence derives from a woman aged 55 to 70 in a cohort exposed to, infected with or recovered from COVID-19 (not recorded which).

The CDR3 protein sequence reads: CASSLLTSGGNTGELFF. The nucleotide sequence is TGTGCCAGCAGTTTATTGACTAGCGGGGGGAACACCGGGGAGCTGTTTTTT. The rearranged segments are TRBV27 and TRBJ2-2; TRBD2 matches 12 bases in the middle. After removal of 1 base from V and 1 base from J, the junction retains 1 base not matched to a gene. Including cysteine and phenylalanine, the CDR3 has 17 amino acids. CDR3 DNA is the only sequence kept; it has 51 bases, read in frame from the first base. CDR1 and CDR2 are read off the germline V gene (reference sequence) as MNHEY and SMNVEV.